Reported below is one T cell receptor beta chain. Per the original data handling: Amplification of reference gene primers provided the estimated nucleated cell counts. The repertoire was sequenced with immunoSEQ multiplex PCR; TCRdb's copy has only in-frame clones and lacks some. The V and J calls and the clone size are those of that table, but D and trimming were determined from the DNA. This sample has approximately 270,000 clones, with just over 85% found just once. The data originate from a study of blood T cell repertoires in COVID-19. Study background: The study drew acute and convalescent COVID-19 samples from the United States, Italy and Spain. In each case, the material was cDNA or gDNA derived from T cells, B-cell-depleted T cells, or PBMCs.

Per germline, CDR1 MDHEN and CDR2 SYDVKM. The CDR3 loop spans 13 amino acids. Trimming pared 5 bases from V and 8 bases from J, leaving 15 bases between. The sequenced sample was peripheral blood. This chain connects TRBV28 to TRBJ1-2; D is ambiguous. The clonotype was recovered from a man of 80 years or more with acute or convalescent COVID-19. The chain's CDR3 is CASSPPAGVGYTF. In DNA, the CDR3 is TGTGCCAGCAGTCCCCCGGCCGGGGTCGGCTACACCTTC.